Sequencing of this T cell receptor (beta chain) was carried out in a study of T cell responses to AZD1222 COVID-19 vaccine. The data were produced by immunoSEQ multiplex PCR, yet TCRdb's version contains in-frame clones alone and is incomplete. The sample shows 100,000 or so clones, about 87% of them seen only once. Overall study findings and caveats: Spike-specific TCR breadth and depth were elevated following two AZD1222 doses.

This clone was detected only once. The antigen remains unidentified. V was trimmed by 1 base and J by 1 base, leaving 4 bases between them. CDR1 WSHSY and CDR2 SAAADI come from the germline V gene. The CDR3 is made up of 13 amino acids. The sequence came from an adult in good health. Material: peripheral blood, obtained on day 0 of AZD1222 vaccination. J is TRBJ1-1 and V is TRBV10-2; D is ambiguous. CDR3 residues: CASSEWGNTEAFF. For the CDR3, the DNA is TGCGCCAGCAGTGAGTGGGGGAACACTGAAGCTTTCTTT.